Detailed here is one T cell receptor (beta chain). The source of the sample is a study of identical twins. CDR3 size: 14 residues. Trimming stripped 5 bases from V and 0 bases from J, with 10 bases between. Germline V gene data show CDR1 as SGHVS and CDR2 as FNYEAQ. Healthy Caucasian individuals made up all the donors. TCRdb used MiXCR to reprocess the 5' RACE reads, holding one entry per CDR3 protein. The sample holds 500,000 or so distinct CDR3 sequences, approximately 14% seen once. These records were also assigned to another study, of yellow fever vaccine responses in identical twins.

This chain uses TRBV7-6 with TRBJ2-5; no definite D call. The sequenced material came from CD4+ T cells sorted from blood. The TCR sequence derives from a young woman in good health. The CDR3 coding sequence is TGTGCCAGCAGCCCCACACCGTACCAAGAGACCCAGTACTTC. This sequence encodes CASSPTPYQETQYF.